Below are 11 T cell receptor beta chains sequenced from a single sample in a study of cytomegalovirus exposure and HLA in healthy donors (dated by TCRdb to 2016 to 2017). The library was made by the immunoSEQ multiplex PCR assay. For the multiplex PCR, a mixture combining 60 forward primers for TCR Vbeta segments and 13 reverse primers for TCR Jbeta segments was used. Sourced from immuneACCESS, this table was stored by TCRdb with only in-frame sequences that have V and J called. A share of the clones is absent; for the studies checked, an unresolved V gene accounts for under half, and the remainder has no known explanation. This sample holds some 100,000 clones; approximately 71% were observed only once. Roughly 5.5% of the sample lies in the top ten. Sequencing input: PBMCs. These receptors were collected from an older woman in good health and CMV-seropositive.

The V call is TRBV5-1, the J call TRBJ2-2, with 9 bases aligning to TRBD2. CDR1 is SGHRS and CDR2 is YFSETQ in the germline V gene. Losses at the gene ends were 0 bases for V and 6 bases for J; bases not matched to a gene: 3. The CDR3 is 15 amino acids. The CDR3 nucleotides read TGCGCCAGCAGCTTGGTGGTAGCGGGGGCCGGGGAGCTGTTTTTT. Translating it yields CASSLVVAGAGELFF.

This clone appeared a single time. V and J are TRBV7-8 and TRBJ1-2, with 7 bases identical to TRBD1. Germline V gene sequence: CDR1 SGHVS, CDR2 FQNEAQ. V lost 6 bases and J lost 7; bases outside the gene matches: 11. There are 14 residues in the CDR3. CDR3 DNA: TGTGCCAGCAGTCCTCAGGGGGGCGTCAGTGGCTACACCTTC. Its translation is CASSPQGGVSGYTF.

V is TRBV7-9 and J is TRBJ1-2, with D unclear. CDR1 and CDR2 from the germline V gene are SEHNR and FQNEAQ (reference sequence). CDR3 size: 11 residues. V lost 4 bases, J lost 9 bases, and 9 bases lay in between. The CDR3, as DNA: TGTGCCAGCAGCTCGGGAGAGAGCTACACCTTC. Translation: CASSSGESYTF.

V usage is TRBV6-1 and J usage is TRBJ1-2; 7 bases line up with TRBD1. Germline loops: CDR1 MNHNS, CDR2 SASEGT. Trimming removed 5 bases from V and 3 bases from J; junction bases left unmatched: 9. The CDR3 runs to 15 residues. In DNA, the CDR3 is TGTGCCAGCAGTAGATATACCGGGACAGACTATGGCTACACCTTC. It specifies CASSRYTGTDYGYTF.

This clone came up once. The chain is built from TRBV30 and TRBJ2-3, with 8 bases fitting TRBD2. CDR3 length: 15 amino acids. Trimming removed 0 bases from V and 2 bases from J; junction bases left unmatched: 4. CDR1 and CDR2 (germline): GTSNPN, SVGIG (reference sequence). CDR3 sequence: CAWSVTSGLTDTQYF. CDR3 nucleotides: TGTGCCTGGAGTGTAACTAGCGGCCTCACAGATACGCAGTATTTT.

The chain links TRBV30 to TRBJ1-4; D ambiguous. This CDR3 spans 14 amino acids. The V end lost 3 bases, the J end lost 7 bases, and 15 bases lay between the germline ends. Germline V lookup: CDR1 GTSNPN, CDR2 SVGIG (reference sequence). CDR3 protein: CAWSPETLSEKLFF. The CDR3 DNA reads TGTGCCTGGAGCCCCGAGACATTAAGTGAAAAACTGTTTTTT.

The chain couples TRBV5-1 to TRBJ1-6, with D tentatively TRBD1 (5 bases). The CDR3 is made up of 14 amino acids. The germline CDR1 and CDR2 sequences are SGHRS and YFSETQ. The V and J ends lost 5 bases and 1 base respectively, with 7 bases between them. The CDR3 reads CASSTGSYNSPLHF. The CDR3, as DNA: TGCGCCAGCAGTACAGGTTCCTATAATTCACCCCTCCACTTT.

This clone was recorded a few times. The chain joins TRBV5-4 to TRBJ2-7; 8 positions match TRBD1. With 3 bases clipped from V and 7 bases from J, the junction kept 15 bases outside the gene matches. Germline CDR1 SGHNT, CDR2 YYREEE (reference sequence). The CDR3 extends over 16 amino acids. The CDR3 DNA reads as TGTGCCAGCAGCTCCGGCCGGGACAGGACAAAGTGGGAGCAGTACTTC. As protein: CASSSGRDRTKWEQYF.

The CDR3 sequence is CASSSQGAGRETQYF. CDR3 DNA: TGTGCCAGCAGCTCCCAGGGCGCCGGTAGAGAGACCCAGTACTTC. The chain carries TRBV6-5 and TRBJ2-5; D perhaps matches TRBD1 (5 bases). Germline values: CDR1 MNHEY, CDR2 SVGAGI. V dropped 6 bases and J dropped 4 bases, with 18 bases sitting between them. The CDR3 sequence is 15 residues long.

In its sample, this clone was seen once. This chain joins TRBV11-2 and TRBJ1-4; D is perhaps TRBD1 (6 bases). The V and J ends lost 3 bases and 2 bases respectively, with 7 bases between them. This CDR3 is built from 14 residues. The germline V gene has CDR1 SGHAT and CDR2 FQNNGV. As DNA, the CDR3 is TGTGCCAGCAGCTTGGGGGCGACTAATGAAAAACTGTTTTTT. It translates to CASSLGATNEKLFF.

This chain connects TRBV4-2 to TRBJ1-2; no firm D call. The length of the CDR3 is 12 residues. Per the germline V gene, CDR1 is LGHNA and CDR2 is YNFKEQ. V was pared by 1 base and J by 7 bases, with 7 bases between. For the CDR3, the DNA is TGTGCCAGCAGCCAAGGCGTTTCTGGCTACACCTTC. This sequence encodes CASSQGVSGYTF.